This T cell receptor beta chain emerged from a study of T cells expressing NK-cell markers (dated by TCRdb to the early 2020s). With respect to the entire study: Three sorted T-cell subsets (CD3+CD56+NKG2C+, CD3+CD56+NKG2C- and CD3+CD56-NKG2C+) from several donors had their TCR beta-chain repertoires profiled. Among the eight sequenced donors, seven were HCMV-seropositive and one was HCMV-seronegative. Sequencing of the libraries produced 2 x 150 bp reads on Illumina HiSeq 2000/2500, MiSeq or NextSeq. The eight sequenced donors were randomly selected healthy volunteers, three men and five women.

Concerning this clonotype: Its antigen target is currently unknown.

A commercial ELISA kit detecting HCMV-specific IgG in serum was used to determine HCMV serostatus. Peripheral blood mononuclear cells were isolated from blood by Ficoll density gradient centrifugation. Overall study outcomes, separate from this receptor: Whether the expanded NKG2C-expressing T cell clones were specific for HCMV antigens remained unclear. Those dominant clonotypes were again the most abundant among CD3+CD56-NKG2C+ cells in several donors, at about 25-60.1%. In more than 5 donors, the dominant CD3+CD56+NKG2C+ clonotypes were found to rank among the top 10 CD8+ clonotypes and to make up 1.0-7.0% of CD8+ T cells.

Sequencer: Illumina HiSeq 2000. 5'RACE template switching, by which a universal primer site and unique molecular identifiers were added, was used to make TCR beta cDNA libraries. cDNA synthesis was primed from the TCR beta constant segment and was followed by two successive PCR amplification steps. Regarding the original processing steps: MIGEC was used to demultiplex reads and group reads by UMI, and MiTCR was used to assemble and quantify clonotypes. To remove erroneous sequences, TCR cDNA sequences were retained only when supported by two or more reads. The tcR package was used for downstream repertoire analysis, with clonotypes matched between fractions based on CDR3 nucleotide sequence plus V segment. VDJmatch was used to annotate antigen specificity against VDJdb, with one amino acid substitution allowed in CDR3. Each entry corresponds to one CDR3 protein sequence from reads that TCRdb reprocessed, and DNA is not given. The V and J calls were not made by the authors but by TCRdb's processing. Per the sample table, the count is about 370,000 distinct CDR3 sequences. About 10% of the sample goes to the ten largest clones.

From cysteine to phenylalanine, the CDR3 is 13 amino acids long. No DNA is listed. The material sequenced was blood T cells: a sorted CD56 or NKG2C T cell subset, CD4+ or CD8+ T cells, or bulk PBMC T cells (not recorded which). The receptor was isolated from a woman in her fifties or sixties in good health. Donor details come from another sample of the same person, matched by shared clones. The chain employs TRBV12-3 or TRBV12-4 and TRBJ2-1; TCRdb's D call, TRBD2, is unchecked because there is no DNA. Here the CDR3 is given as CASRLAGGDEQFF.